These 21 T cell receptor beta chains came from one sample sequenced in a study of control samples from healthy donors and cancer patients. Assay: immunoSEQ multiplex PCR; the TCRdb copy retains only in-frame clones and omits some. Of over 85,000 clones detected, 85% to 90% appear once; the ten largest clones hold 9.5% to 10%. The sample was PBMCs. These receptors originate from a woman aged 50 to 65 with colorectal cancer.

The chain combines TRBV7-3 with TRBJ1-3; perhaps TRBD1 as D (5 bases). The V gene's germline CDR1 is SGHTA and CDR2 FQGTGA. V was clipped by 4 bases and J by 3 bases, with 7 bases between them. This CDR3 comprises 13 residues. The CDR3 region is CASSSQGGNTIYF. The CDR3 DNA reads as TGTGCCAGCAGCTCCCAGGGTGGAAACACCATATATTTT. The complete variable domain, with remaining parts taken from reference TRBV7-3 and TRBJ1-3, reads GAGVSQTPSNKVTEKGKYVELRCDPISGHTALYWYRQSLGQGPEFLIYFQGTGAADDSGLPNDRFFAVRPEGSVSTLKIQRTERGDSAVYLCASSSQGGNTIYFGEGSWLTVV.

In DNA, the CDR3 is TGTGCCAGCAGTTTCCTCGGACGGTCCTCTGGAGTAGGGGCCAACGTCCTGACTTTC. Its protein product is CASSFLGRSSGVGANVLTF. The chain couples TRBV27 to TRBJ2-6; D is uncertain. CDR1 and CDR2 (germline): MNHEY, SMNVEV (reference sequence). CDR3 size: 19 residues. Trimming shortened V by 3 bases and J by 4 bases, and 22 bases separated the two germline ends.

This clone has a single count. The chain combines TRBV9 with TRBJ2-2; D remains unclear. Looked up from germline, CDR1 is SGDLS and CDR2 is YYNGEE. The CDR3 runs to 16 residues. The germline V and J ends were trimmed by 0 bases and 6 bases, with 15 bases remaining between them. As DNA, the CDR3 is TGTGCCAGCAGCGTAGTTCCCAGTGAGCAATCCGGGGAGCTGTTTTTT. Amino acids: CASSVVPSEQSGELFF.

The chain uses TRBV14 and TRBJ2-1; possible D gene TRBD2, 5 bases. The length of the CDR3 is 14 residues. CDR1 SGHDN and CDR2 FVKESK come from the germline V gene. The V and J ends lost 4 bases and 6 bases respectively, with 13 bases between them. This CDR3 is CASSLRTRGNEQFF. The CDR3 coding sequence is TGTGCCAGCAGCCTTCGGACTCGGGGCAATGAGCAGTTCTTC.

The chain employs TRBV29-1 and TRBJ1-4; weak D call: TRBD1 (5 bases). Germline lookup yields CDR1 SQVTM and CDR2 ANQGSEA. Trimming took off 4 bases at V and 0 bases at J, with 12 bases between the two ends. This CDR3 comprises 15 residues. The CDR3 DNA reads TGCAGCGTTGGACTCCGGACACCAACTAATGAAAAACTGTTTTTT. It yields the protein CSVGLRTPTNEKLFF.

V usage is TRBV6-1 and J usage is TRBJ1-6; the D gene is possibly TRBD1 (6 bases). The CDR3 contains 16 residues. V was clipped by 3 bases and J by 8 bases, with 17 bases between them. From germline, CDR1 is MNHNS and CDR2 SASEGT. The CDR3 coding sequence is TGTGCCAGCAGTGACCCCGGAGGGGGATGGGATTCACCCCTCCACTTT. It specifies CASSDPGGGWDSPLHF.

This sequence joins TRBV18 and TRBJ2-3, with D uncertain. Germline V gene lookup returns CDR1 KGHSH and CDR2 LQKENI. CDR3 length: 15 amino acids. The V end lost 5 bases, the J end lost 4 bases, and 16 bases lay between the germline ends. This CDR3 is CASSGGPESADTQYF. CDR3 sequence (DNA): TGTGCCAGCTCAGGCGGCCCCGAGTCGGCAGATACGCAGTATTTT.

This clone occurred a few times. This chain links TRBV24-1 with TRBJ2-2, with D perhaps TRBD1 (5 bases). The CDR3 contains 16 residues. Germline loops: CDR1 KGHDR, CDR2 SFDVKD. Deletions cut 1 base from V and 1 base from J, with 9 bases between. This chain's CDR3 is CATSDFAGMNTGELFF. The DNA of the CDR3 is TGTGCCACCAGTGATTTCGCAGGGATGAACACCGGGGAGCTGTTTTTT.

This chain uses TRBV10-3 with TRBJ2-7; D is perhaps TRBD1 (5 bases). Germline CDR1 is ENHRY and CDR2 is SYGVKD. The CDR3 is made up of 12 amino acids. V shed 3 bases and J shed 12 bases, with 15 bases lying between them. CDR3 nucleotides: TGTGCCATCAGTGACTCGGACAAACGTGGGTACGTC. Encoded protein: CAISDSDKRGYV.

This clone was seen only once. The gene calls are TRBV27 and TRBJ2-4; 8 nucleotides agree with TRBD1. This CDR3 comprises 14 residues. Germline CDR1 is MNHEY and CDR2 is SMNVEV (reference sequence). Trimming took 6 bases from V and 3 from J; bases not matched to a gene: 4. In DNA, the CDR3 is TGTGCCAGCAGGAGGACAGGGAACAAAAACATTCAGTACTTC. This encodes CASRRTGNKNIQYF.

The chain links TRBV24-1 to TRBJ1-2, with D possibly matching TRBD1 (5 bases). V shed 1 base and J shed 10 bases, with 12 bases lying between them. CDR3 size: 13 residues. Germline V CDR1 and CDR2: KGHDR, SFDVKD. CDR3 bases: TGTGCCACCAGTGATTTCGGGACCACAGACTACACCTTC. Protein product: CATSDFGTTDYTF.

In DNA, the CDR3 is TGTGCCAGCAGCGCCAGGGACAAGACCGTAAACACCATATATTTT. Protein product: CASSARDKTVNTIYF. The gene calls are TRBV9 and TRBJ1-3; D possibly corresponds to TRBD1 (6 bases). Trimming removed 3 bases at V and 6 bases at J, with 16 bases between. Germline V gene data show CDR1 as SGDLS and CDR2 as YYNGEE. The CDR3 consists of 15 residues.

The chain has TRBV4-3 and TRBJ2-1, with 11 bases lining up with TRBD2. J gave up 10 bases and V 3 bases, and 8 bases lay outside the gene matches. Germline assignment: CDR1 LGHNA and CDR2 YSLEER. This CDR3 region has 15 residues. CDR3 sequence (DNA): TGCGCCAGCAGCCAGGTTATAGCGGGGGGGCGGGAGCAGTTCTTC. Translation: CASSQVIAGGREQFF.

V and J are TRBV6-5 and TRBJ1-2, with 7 bases matching TRBD1. Germline CDR1 is MNHEY and CDR2 is SVGAGI. The J segment lost 1 base and the V segment lost 5 bases, leaving 4 bases of the junction unmatched. There are 14 residues in the CDR3. The CDR3 coding sequence is TGTGCCAGCAGTCGGGGACAGCTTAACTATGGCTACACCTTC. Protein product: CASSRGQLNYGYTF.

The chain is built from TRBV27 and TRBJ2-2; D remains unclear. This CDR3 comprises 13 residues. Trimming took 7 bases from V and 0 from J, leaving 6 bases between them. Germline CDR1 is MNHEY and CDR2 is SMNVEV (reference sequence). CDR3 in DNA: TGTGCCAGCACCCCTACGAACACCGGGGAGCTGTTTTTT. This translates into CASTPTNTGELFF.

J is TRBJ1-2 and V is TRBV2; D gene uncertain. CDR3 size: 13 residues. With 3 bases removed from V and 4 bases from J, the gap between germline ends came to 9 bases. Looked up from germline, CDR1 is SNHLY and CDR2 is FYNNEI. The CDR3 DNA is TGTGCCAGCAGTGAGTGGCTTCCCTATGGCTACACCTTC. Translated, it gives CASSEWLPYGYTF.

The sample holds a few counts of this clone. The chain uses TRBV3-1 (or the pseudogene TRBV3-2) and TRBJ1-2; 7 bases line up with TRBD1. This CDR3 has 13 amino acids. V was pared by 3 bases and J by 8 bases, with 6 bases of the junction left unmatched. CDR1 and CDR2 from the germline V gene are LGHDT and YNNKEL (reference sequence). The CDR3 loop is CASSHRTGYGYTF. The CDR3 DNA is TGTGCCAGCAGCCACCGGACAGGTTACGGCTACACCTTC.

This sequence joins TRBV19 and TRBJ2-4, with a possible D match to TRBD1 (5 bases). CDR1 LNHDA and CDR2 SQIVND come from the germline V gene (reference sequence). V lost 10 bases, J lost 1 base, and 11 bases lay in between. The length of the CDR3 is 13 residues. CDR3 DNA: TGTGCCACCCAGGGTTGGGCCAAAAACATTCAGTACTTC. It yields the protein CATQGWAKNIQYF.

The rearrangement links TRBV29-1 to TRBJ2-2, with 7 bases aligning to TRBD1. Germline values: CDR1 SQVTM, CDR2 ANQGSEA. The V and J ends lost 2 bases and 2 bases, in that order; junction bases with no gene match: 5. The length of the CDR3 is 15 residues. The CDR3 region is CSVERGGRNTGELFF. The DNA of the CDR3 is TGCAGCGTTGAAAGAGGGGGCAGAAACACCGGGGAGCTGTTTTTT.

The chain carries TRBV5-4 and TRBJ2-2, with D perhaps TRBD1 (5 bases). The germline V and J ends were trimmed by 1 base and 5 bases, with 9 bases remaining between them. This CDR3 contains 14 residues. Germline V gives CDR1 SGHNT, CDR2 YYREEE (reference sequence). The CDR3 nucleotides read TGTGCCAGCAGCTTGTCCGCAGGGACCGGGGAGCTGTTTTTT. Its translation: CASSLSAGTGELFF.

The chain links TRBV6-1 to TRBJ1-2; possibly TRBD1 for D (6 bases). The V end lost 2 bases, the J end lost 4 bases, and 26 bases lay between the germline ends. This CDR3 is built from 19 residues. Germline V gives CDR1 MNHNS, CDR2 SASEGT. The CDR3 DNA follows: TGTGCCAGCAGTGAAAGGGATCCAACCCGGAGGCAGGGGCCCTATGGCTACACCTTC. Protein: CASSERDPTRRQGPYGYTF.